Below are 26 T cell receptor beta chains sequenced from a single sample in a study of follicular helper T cells after annual influenza vaccination. Regarding time point: 2013-2014 season, 7 days after vaccination. Assay: immunoSEQ multiplex PCR; the TCRdb copy retains only in-frame clones and omits some. The sample includes roughly 9,900 clones, roughly 84% seen only once; the top ten take 0.45% to 0.75%. Sample: CXCR5- memory CD4+ T cells sorted from blood, taken 7 days after influenza vaccination. All receptors derive from an adult who received the influenza vaccine.

Points on this clone: The junction differs from germline at one of its ends, possibly a read error. The chain joins TRBV29-1 to TRBJ1-1, with TRBD1 identical over 7 bases. Per germline, CDR1 SQVTM and CDR2 ANQGSEA. The CDR3 length is 15 residues. As DNA, the CDR3 is TGCAACGTTGAAGAAGGGCGCAGGGGGAGAACTGAAGCTTTCTTT. Translating gives CNVEEGRRGRTEAFF.

The V call is TRBV2, the J call TRBJ2-1; 9 nucleotides line up with TRBD2. This CDR3 has 14 amino acids. Germline CDR1 SNHLY, CDR2 FYNNEI. The junction had 11 bases not matched to a gene; V was cut back by 8 bases and J by 9 bases. The CDR3 DNA reads TGTGCCAGCCGAGGCCGGACTAGCGAGGTTGAGCAGTTCTTC. Its translation is CASRGRTSEVEQFF. The full variable domain, rest sourced from reference TRBV2 and TRBJ2-1, is EPEVTQTPSHQVTQMGQEVILRCVPISNHLYFYWYRQILGQKVEFLVSFYNNEISEKSEIFDDQFSVERPDGSNFTLKIRSTKLEDSAMYFCASRGRTSEVEQFFGPGTRLTVL.

A few counts support this clone. The rearrangement joins TRBV5-3 to TRBJ1-5, with 7 bases matching TRBD1. TRBV5-3 is labeled an ORF, and its function is uncertain. The J segment lost 0 bases and the V segment lost 4 bases, leaving 10 bases of the junction unmatched. This CDR3 spans 17 amino acids. The CDR3 DNA reads as TGTGCCAGAAGCACGGGGACAGTAAGTGTTAGCAATCAGCCCCAGCATTTT. Translated, it gives CARSTGTVSVSNQPQHF.

This clone came up once. The chain combines TRBV27 with TRBJ1-1, with D perhaps TRBD1 (6 bases). V shed 3 bases and J shed 7 bases, with 12 bases lying between them. The CDR3 consists of 13 residues. Germline assignment: CDR1 MNHEY and CDR2 SMNVEV (reference sequence). The CDR3 DNA is TGTGCCAGCAGTTTTAGGGGACAAGTTGAAGCTTTCTTT. Translating it yields CASSFRGQVEAFF.

V usage is TRBV29-1 and J usage is TRBJ2-7, with D possibly matching TRBD2 (7 bases). Germline V CDR1 and CDR2: SQVTM, ANQGSEA. The CDR3 sequence is 12 residues long. V lost 4 bases and J 8 bases, leaving 15 bases between the germline ends. CDR3: CSVGEGDGKQYF. CDR3 sequence (DNA): TGCAGCGTTGGGGAGGGGGATGGAAAGCAGTACTTC.

This clone came up once. V is TRBV5-1 and J is TRBJ1-1; D gene ambiguous. Germline CDR1 and CDR2: SGHRS and YFSETQ. The CDR3 loop spans 12 amino acids. V lost 0 bases and J lost 5, with 5 bases in between. In DNA form, the CDR3 reads TGCGCCAGCAGCTTGGACCAAACTGAAGCTTTCTTT. Translating gives CASSLDQTEAFF.

The chain couples TRBV28 to TRBJ2-5; 8 bases map to TRBD1. Trimming took 1 base from V and 1 from J; bases not matched to a gene: 2. The length of the CDR3 is 15 residues. The germline V gene has CDR1 MDHEN and CDR2 SYDVKM. The CDR3 DNA is TGTGCCAGCAGTTTATTGGACAGGGCCCAAGAGACCCAGTACTTC. Protein: CASSLLDRAQETQYF.

This clone appeared a few times. This chain joins TRBV6-6 and TRBJ2-7, with 10 bases aligning to TRBD1. Germline V gene lookup returns CDR1 MNHNY and CDR2 SVGAGI (reference sequence). This CDR3 comprises 14 residues. V lost 0 bases, J lost 4 bases, and 0 bases stayed unmatched. This CDR3 is CASSYSGQGYEQYF. Here the CDR3 DNA reads TGTGCCAGCAGTTACTCGGGACAGGGGTACGAGCAGTACTTC.

This clone was detected once. The gene calls are TRBV30 and TRBJ1-1; the D gene is possibly TRBD1 (5 bases). The ends were cut back, 5 bases at V and 1 base at J, with 5 bases in the middle. Germline V gives CDR1 GTSNPN, CDR2 SVGIG (reference sequence). The CDR3 runs to 11 residues. The CDR3 region has the DNA TGTGCCTGGGGGGGGAACACTGAAGCTTTCTTT. Translation gives CAWGGNTEAFF.

The V gene is TRBV25-1, the J gene TRBJ2-1; no clear D gene. The V gene's germline CDR1 is MGHDK and CDR2 SYGVNS. V gave up 4 bases and J gave up 12 bases, with 10 bases separating them. The CDR3 is 11 amino acids. In DNA form, the CDR3 reads TGTGCCAGCAGTGCCGCGGCGGTGCAGTTCTTC. Protein: CASSAAAVQFF.

The chain joins TRBV7-2 to TRBJ2-5, with D perhaps matching TRBD1 (6 bases). The V gene's germline CDR1 is SGHTA and CDR2 FQGNSA. Trimming pared 5 bases from V and 0 bases from J, leaving 13 bases between. CDR3 length: 15 residues. CDR3: CASSGFGQYQETQYF. In DNA form, the CDR3 reads TGTGCCAGCAGCGGCTTCGGACAGTACCAAGAGACCCAGTACTTC.

This chain joins TRBV28 and TRBJ2-7; 7 bases match TRBD1. Trimming took 5 bases from V and 4 from J; bases not matched to a gene: 8. The CDR3 extends over 14 amino acids. The germline gives CDR1 MDHEN, CDR2 SYDVKM. The DNA of the CDR3 is TGTGCCAGCAGTCCACTCGGGACAGCATACGAGCAGTACTTC. This codes for CASSPLGTAYEQYF.

J is TRBJ2-2 and V is TRBV10-2; 14 nucleotides line up with TRBD2. After removal of 6 bases from V and 7 bases from J, the junction contained 4 bases not matched to a gene. CDR1 and CDR2 from the germline V gene are WSHSY and SAAADI. This CDR3 has 15 amino acids. The CDR3 DNA reads as TGCGCCAGCAGGGGACTAGCGGGAGCCGGCGGGGAGCTGTTTTTT. Encoded protein: CASRGLAGAGGELFF.

The chain has TRBV11-3 and TRBJ1-6, with unresolved D. The ends were cut back, 6 bases at V and 0 bases at J, with 15 bases in the middle. Germline V lookup: CDR1 SGHNT, CDR2 YENEEA. The CDR3 covers 17 residues. In nucleotides, the CDR3 is TGTGCCAGCAGGCGTAGGCGTGGGAGCTCCTATAATTCACCCCTCCACTTT. It yields the protein CASRRRRGSSYNSPLHF.

The chain combines TRBV15 with TRBJ1-5, with D possibly being TRBD1 (5 bases). There are 15 residues in the CDR3. V lost 0 bases to trimming and J lost 6 bases, with 12 bases between them. Germline V gene data show CDR1 as LNHNV and CDR2 as YYDKDF (reference sequence). DNA for the CDR3: TGTGCCACCAGCAGAGATCGGGGGGTAGGTCAGCCCCAGCATTTT. As protein: CATSRDRGVGQPQHF.

This clone was observed once. This chain joins TRBV6-5 and TRBJ1-4, with TRBD1 as a possible D gene (5 bases). The germline gives CDR1 MNHEY, CDR2 SVGAGI. V was cut by 2 bases and J by 1 base, with 8 bases left in between. This CDR3 spans 15 amino acids. CDR3: CASSYGGGTNEKLFF. CDR3 in DNA: TGTGCCAGCAGTTACGGGGGGGGAACTAATGAAAAACTGTTTTTT.

The V gene is TRBV27, the J gene TRBJ1-1; D not resolved. Germline V gene data show CDR1 as MNHEY and CDR2 as SMNVEV (reference sequence). V lost 3 bases and J lost 1, with 6 bases in between. This CDR3 region has 13 residues. CDR3 region: CASSFRANTEAFF. The CDR3, as DNA: TGTGCCAGCAGTTTCCGAGCGAACACTGAAGCTTTCTTT.

The V call is TRBV19, the J call TRBJ2-3; TRBD1 is a possible D gene (6 bases). The V and J ends lost 3 bases and 2 bases respectively, with 18 bases between them. Germline assignment: CDR1 LNHDA and CDR2 SQIVND (reference sequence). The CDR3 runs to 17 residues. The CDR3 DNA follows: TGTGCCAGTAGTATTGGCAGTGGGCAGGGGAACACAGATACGCAGTATTTT. Translating gives CASSIGSGQGNTDTQYF.

This chain joins TRBV7-9 and TRBJ2-5; 8 bases line up with TRBD1. V gave up 0 bases and J gave up 3 bases; unmatched junction bases: 6. The CDR3 length is 16 residues. The germline gives CDR1 SEHNR, CDR2 FQNEAQ (reference sequence). CDR3 residues: CASSLAAGGNEETQYF. CDR3 bases: TGTGCCAGCAGCTTAGCTGCAGGGGGCAATGAAGAGACCCAGTACTTC.

The J gene is TRBJ2-7, the V gene TRBV29-1; a possible D gene is TRBD2 (6 bases). Germline V gene lookup returns CDR1 SQVTM and CDR2 ANQGSEA. V shed 2 bases and J shed 5 bases, with 10 bases lying between them. The CDR3 contains 12 residues. The CDR3 nucleotides read TGCAGCGTTGAACTAGGAGGGAACGAGCAGTACTTC. It codes for CSVELGGNEQYF.

This chain links TRBV30 with TRBJ2-5, with 7 bases that match TRBD1. The germline gives CDR1 GTSNPN, CDR2 SVGIG (reference sequence). With 4 bases clipped from V and 4 bases from J, the junction kept 6 bases outside the gene matches. The CDR3 totals 13 residues. The CDR3 loop reads CAWTGQSGETQYF. CDR3 nucleotide sequence: TGTGCCTGGACGGGACAGTCGGGAGAGACCCAGTACTTC.

The genes are TRBV4-3 and TRBJ1-5; perhaps TRBD1 as D (5 bases). Per the germline V gene, CDR1 is LGHNA and CDR2 is YSLEER. Trimming shortened V by 0 bases and J by 7 bases, and 13 bases separated the two germline ends. The CDR3 runs 15 residues. The CDR3 DNA sequence: TGCGCCAGCAGCCAAGATGGCCAGGGACGACAGCCCCAGCATTTT. Protein: CASSQDGQGRQPQHF.

V gene TRBV6-5 combines with J gene TRBJ1-6; the D is unclear. This CDR3 spans 13 amino acids. Germline V gives CDR1 MNHEY, CDR2 SVGAGI. With 6 bases removed from V and 9 bases from J, the gap between germline ends came to 12 bases. CDR3 amino acids: CASRSVAGSPLHF. CDR3 DNA sequence: TGTGCCAGCAGGTCGGTAGCCGGTTCACCCCTCCACTTT.

The V gene is TRBV30, the J gene TRBJ1-6; D uncertain. V was shortened by 4 bases and J by 15 bases, with 16 bases between the two germline ends. The CDR3 runs 12 residues. Germline CDR1 reads GTSNPN; CDR2 reads SVGIG (reference sequence). CDR3 coding DNA: TGTGCCTGGACCAAAGGAGGACTGCTCCTCCACTTT. Amino acid sequence: CAWTKGGLLLHF. Based on the CDR3 plus reference TRBV30 and TRBJ1-6, the full variable domain is SQTIHQWPATLVQPVGSPLSLECTVEGTSNPNLYWYRQAAGRGLQLLFYSVGIGQISSEVPQNLSASRPQDRQFILSSKKLLLSDSGFYLCAWTKGGLLLHFGNGTRLTVT.

This clone was counted between two and nine times. V and J are TRBV6-6 and TRBJ2-7; D could derive from TRBD1 or TRBD2 (5 bases each). CDR1 MNHNY and CDR2 SVGAGI come from the germline V gene (reference sequence). V shed 5 bases and J shed 7 bases, with 15 bases lying between them. This CDR3 spans 13 amino acids. The CDR3 region is CASSTPGLGEQYF. CDR3 sequence (DNA): TGTGCCAGCAGTACACCGGGGCTGGGGGAGCAGTACTTC.

V gene TRBV28 combines with J gene TRBJ2-1; D possibly corresponds to TRBD2 (6 bases). Trimming removed 3 bases from V and 6 bases from J, with 15 bases in between. Per the germline V gene, CDR1 is MDHEN and CDR2 is SYDVKM. CDR3 size: 15 residues. The CDR3 is CASSFRRVGGNEQFF. CDR3 sequence (DNA): TGTGCCAGCAGTTTTAGACGAGTGGGAGGCAATGAGCAGTTCTTC.